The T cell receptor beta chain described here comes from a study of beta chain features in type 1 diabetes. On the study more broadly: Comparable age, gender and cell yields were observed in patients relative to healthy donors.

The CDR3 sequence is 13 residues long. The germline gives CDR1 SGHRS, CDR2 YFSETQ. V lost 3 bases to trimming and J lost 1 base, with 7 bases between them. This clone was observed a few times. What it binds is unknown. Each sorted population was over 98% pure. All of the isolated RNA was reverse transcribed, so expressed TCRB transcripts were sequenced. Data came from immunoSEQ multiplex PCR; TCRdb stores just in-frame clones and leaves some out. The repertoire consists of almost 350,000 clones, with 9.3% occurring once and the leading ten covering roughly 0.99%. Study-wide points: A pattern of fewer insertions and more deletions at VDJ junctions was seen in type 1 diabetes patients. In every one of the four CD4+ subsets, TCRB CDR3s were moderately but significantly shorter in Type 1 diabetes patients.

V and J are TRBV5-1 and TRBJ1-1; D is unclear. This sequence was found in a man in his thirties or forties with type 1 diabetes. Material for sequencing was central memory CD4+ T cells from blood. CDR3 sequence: CASSSTANTEAFF. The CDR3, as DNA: TGCGCCAGCAGCTCTACAGCGAACACTGAAGCTTTCTTT.